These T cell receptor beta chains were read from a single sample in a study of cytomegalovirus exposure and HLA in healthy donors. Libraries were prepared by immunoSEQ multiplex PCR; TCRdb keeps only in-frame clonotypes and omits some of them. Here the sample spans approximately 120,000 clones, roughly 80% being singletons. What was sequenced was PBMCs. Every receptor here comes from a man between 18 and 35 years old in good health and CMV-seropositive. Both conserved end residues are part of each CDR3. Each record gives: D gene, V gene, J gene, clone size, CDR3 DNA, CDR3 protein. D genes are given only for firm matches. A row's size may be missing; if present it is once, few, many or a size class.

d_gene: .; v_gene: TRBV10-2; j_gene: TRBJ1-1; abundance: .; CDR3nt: TGCGCCAGCAGTGGCGAAACTGAAGCTTTCTTT; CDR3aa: CASSGETEAFF
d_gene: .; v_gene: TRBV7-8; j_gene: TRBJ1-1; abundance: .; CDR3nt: TGTGCCAGCAGCTTAGGTTCTGGACACACGAACACTGAAGCTTTCTTT; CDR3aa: CASSLGSGHTNTEAFF
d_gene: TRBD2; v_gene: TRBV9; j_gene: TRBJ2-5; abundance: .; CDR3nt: TGTGCCAGCAGTAATATAGCGGGGCCCCAAGAGACCCAGTACTTC; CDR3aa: CASSNIAGPQETQYF
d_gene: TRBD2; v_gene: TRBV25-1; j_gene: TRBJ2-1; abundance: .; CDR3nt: TGTGCCAGCAGTGAGCAACGTAGCGGGGCATACAATGAGCAGTTCTTC; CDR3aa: CASSEQRSGAYNEQFF
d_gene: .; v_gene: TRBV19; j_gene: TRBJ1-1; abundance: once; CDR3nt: TGTGCCAGTAGTATAGGAGGGCTCACTGAAGCTTTCTTT; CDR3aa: CASSIGGLTEAFF
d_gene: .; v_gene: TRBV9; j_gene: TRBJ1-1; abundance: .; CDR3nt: TGTGCCAGCAGCGTAGAGGGCAGGGGAAACACTGAAGCTTTCTTT; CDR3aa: CASSVEGRGNTEAFF
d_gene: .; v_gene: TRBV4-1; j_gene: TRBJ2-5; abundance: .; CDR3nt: TGCGCCAGCAGCCGAGTCGTCTGGGACTCCGATGGGTCCCAGTACTTC; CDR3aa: CASSRVVWDSDGSQYF
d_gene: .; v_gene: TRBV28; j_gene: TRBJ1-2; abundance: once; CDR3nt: TGTGCCAGCTTGGGCGGGGAGTATGGCTACACCTTC; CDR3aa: CASLGGEYGYTF
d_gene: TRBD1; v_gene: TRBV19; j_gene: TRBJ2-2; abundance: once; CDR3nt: TGTGCCATTGGGACAGGTGGTATCACCGGGGAGCTGTTTTTT; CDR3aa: CAIGTGGITGELFF
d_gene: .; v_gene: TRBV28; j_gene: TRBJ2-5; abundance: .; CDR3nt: TGTGCCAGCAGTTTAGTAAGGGGCTGGGAGACCCAGTACTTC; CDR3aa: CASSLVRGWETQYF
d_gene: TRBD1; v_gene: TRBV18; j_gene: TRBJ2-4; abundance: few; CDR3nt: TGTGCCAGCTCTACCGGGACAGGGGGGGCCAAAAACATTCAGTACTTC; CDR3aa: CASSTGTGGAKNIQYF
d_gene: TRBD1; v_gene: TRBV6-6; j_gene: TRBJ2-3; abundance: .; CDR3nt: TGTGCCAGCAGTTGGACAGGGGAGGGCACAGATACGCAGTATTTT; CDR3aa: CASSWTGEGTDTQYF
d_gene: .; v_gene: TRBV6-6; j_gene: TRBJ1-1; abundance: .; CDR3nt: TGTGCCAGCCTAGGTACGGACTCCTACATGAACACTGAAGCTTTCTTT; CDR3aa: CASLGTDSYMNTEAFF